This TCR beta chain comes out of a study of graft-versus-host responses after intestinal transplantation. Study at large: Once they had received anti-thymocyte globulin induction, all recipients took tacrolimus and steroids for about 3 years. Study-wide results and caveats: Analysis identified GvH clones in recipient marrow, with some appearing first in ileum or blood. When patients had graft-donor T cell macrochimerism, their allografts held high graft-versus-host to host-versus-graft clonal ratios. Early post-transplant falls in HvG clones accompanied the peak levels of circulating GvH clones.

The V gene end was trimmed by 7 bases and the J gene end by 6 bases; junction bases not matched to a gene: 7. CDR3 length: 13 residues. Germline assignment: CDR1 MNHEY and CDR2 SVGAGI. This clone was seen only once. Its antigen is not known. Produced via immunoSEQ multiplex PCR; TCRdb's table is partial and in-frame only. The sample lists around 89,000 clones; roughly 92% were seen once. The chain couples TRBV6-5 to TRBJ2-7; 9 bases fit TRBD2. This sample comprised unstimulated CD8+ T cells sorted from spleen or lymph node cells, obtained before transplant. The sequence was collected from a human donor who was the organ donor for an intestinal transplant. The CDR3 is CASTFSGGSEQYF. The CDR3 DNA is TGTGCCAGCACCTTTAGCGGGGGAAGCGAGCAGTACTTC.